The 8 T cell receptor beta chains listed next were all sequenced from one sample in a study of PD-1 blockade in classical Hodgkin lymphoma (dated by TCRdb to about 2020). The meaning of the sample's time point label: cycle 1 day 1 (C1D1), immediately before nivolumab initiation. Every trial patient had relapsed following autologous stem cell transplantation, and prior brentuximab vedotin exposure was what differed among cohorts A, B and C. The library was obtained by the immunoSEQ multiplex PCR assay. TCRdb took this table from immuneACCESS and kept in-frame rearrangements with V and J called. Such tables lack part of the clones; where checked against another copy, unresolved V genes explain under half of the gap, and the rest is unexplained. This sample lists fewer than 45,000 clones; about 79% were detected once. Approximately 10% of the sample goes to the ten largest clones. The specimen was peripheral blood mononuclear cells (PBMCs), collected at baseline. These receptors came from a human donor with classical Hodgkin lymphoma.

The chain has TRBV6-5 and TRBJ2-5; D not certain. The CDR3 totals 15 residues. With 2 bases removed from V and 3 bases from J, the gap between germline ends came to 13 bases. From germline, CDR1 is MNHEY and CDR2 SVGAGI. The CDR3 loop is CASSYGPLLKETQYF. The CDR3 bases are TGTGCCAGCAGTTACGGGCCACTACTTAAAGAGACCCAGTACTTC.

V is TRBV6-5 and J is TRBJ2-7; no definite D call. The ends were cut back, 4 bases at V and 5 bases at J, with 9 bases in the middle. Germline assignment: CDR1 MNHEY and CDR2 SVGAGI. CDR3 length: 12 amino acids. The DNA for the CDR3 is TGTGCCAGCAGTTCTCTCGAGAACGAGCAGTACTTC. It specifies CASSSLENEQYF.

This clone was seen only once. This chain connects TRBV2 to TRBJ1-4, with a possible D match to TRBD1 (6 bases). Between the trimmed V and J ends, which lost 3 bases and 7 bases, there was a span of 12 bases. Germline CDR1 reads SNHLY; CDR2 reads FYNNEI. CDR3 length equals 14 residues. CDR3 loop: CASSDRGGIEKLFF. Here the CDR3 DNA reads TGTGCCAGCAGTGACAGGGGAGGGATTGAAAAACTGTTTTTT.

The V gene is TRBV6-5, the J gene TRBJ2-7, with 7 bases fitting TRBD1. The V segment lost 4 bases and the J segment 5 bases; nucleotides outside the gene matches: 5. In germline, CDR1 is MNHEY, CDR2 SVGAGI. CDR3 size: 13 residues. CDR3 loop: CASSSRQGHEQYF. DNA of the CDR3: TGTGCCAGCAGTTCACGACAGGGCCACGAGCAGTACTTC.

The V gene is TRBV7-8, the J gene TRBJ2-7; 9 nucleotides line up with TRBD1. CDR1 and CDR2 (germline): SGHVS, FQNEAQ. The length of the CDR3 is 13 residues. The V segment lost 5 bases and the J segment 6 bases; nucleotides outside the gene matches: 5. In DNA form, the CDR3 reads TGTGCCAGCAGCCGGGACAGGGTGGGCGAGCAGTACTTC. Residues: CASSRDRVGEQYF.

The gene calls are TRBV6-5 and TRBJ2-1, with 8 bases identical to TRBD1. There are 15 residues in the CDR3. Germline CDR1 reads MNHEY; CDR2 reads SVGAGI. V gave up 0 bases and J gave up 9 bases; unmatched junction bases: 7. As DNA, the CDR3 is TGTGCCAGCAGTTACTCGAGGCAGGGGGCTGCTGAGCAGTTCTTC. Amino acids: CASSYSRQGAAEQFF.

V gene TRBV19 combines with J gene TRBJ2-7, with D possibly being TRBD1 or TRBD2 (5 bases each). The CDR3 is 14 residues long. Trimming pared 10 bases from V and 3 bases from J, leaving 19 bases between. From germline, CDR1 is LNHDA and CDR2 SQIVND (reference sequence). The CDR3 coding sequence is TGTGCCACCGGCAACCCCGGGACCCTCTACGAGCAGTACTTC. Its protein product is CATGNPGTLYEQYF. Full variable domain (missing parts from reference TRBV19 and TRBJ2-7): DGGITQSPKYLFRKEGQNVTLSCEQNLNHDAMYWYRQDPGQGLRLIYYSQIVNDFQKGDIAEGYSVSREKKESFPLTVTSAQKNPTAFYLCATGNPGTLYEQYFGPGTRLTVT.

The V call is TRBV4-2, the J call TRBJ2-1; TRBD2 is a possible D gene (5 bases). Trimming took 4 bases from V and 9 from J, leaving 25 bases between them. Germline CDR1 LGHNA, CDR2 YNFKEQ. The length of the CDR3 is 17 residues. Here the CDR3 reads CASSRQLGPLVSGEQFF. In nucleotides, the CDR3 is TGTGCCAGCAGCCGCCAACTAGGACCGCTTGTGAGCGGTGAGCAGTTCTTC.